Each of the 24 T cell receptor beta chains below was sequenced from the same sample in a study of T-cell memory formation after mild COVID-19. MiXCR, applied by TCRdb to the 5' RACE reads, yields one record per CDR3 protein. The profile shows about 140,000 distinct CDR3 sequences, more than 12% of them singletons. Sequencing input: PBMCs or a T cell subset sorted from them (not recorded which). These receptors all stem from an adult woman who had mild COVID-19 (a few samples of this study predate the infection). Cell type and time point are not known.

Here the CDR3 reads CASNALAGEQYF. For the CDR3, the DNA is TGTGCCAGCAACGCTCTAGCGGGGGAGCAGTACTTC. The chain joins TRBV2 to TRBJ2-7, with 9 bases fitting TRBD2. V gave up 7 bases and J gave up 7 bases; unmatched junction bases: 5. The germline gives CDR1 SNHLY, CDR2 FYNNEI. There are 12 residues in the CDR3.

The genes are TRBV12-3 or TRBV12-4 and TRBJ2-7; 14 positions match TRBD2. J lost 6 bases, V lost 7 bases, and 8 bases had no gene match. The CDR3 has 15 amino acids. The DNA of the CDR3 is TGTGCCAGCACTCCGGGACTAGCGGGGGAATTCGAGCAGTACTTC. Protein sequence: CASTPGLAGEFEQYF.

V is TRBV6-6 and J is TRBJ2-5; D may be TRBD2 (5 bases). Germline V gene data show CDR1 as MNHNY and CDR2 as SVGAGI (reference sequence). The CDR3 is made up of 15 amino acids. V was shortened by 3 bases and J by 2 bases, with 13 bases between the two germline ends. CDR3 amino acids: CASSYGGPTQETQYF. DNA of the CDR3: TGTGCCAGCAGTTATGGCGGGCCCACTCAAGAGACCCAGTACTTC.

This rearrangement joins TRBV11-2 to TRBJ2-3, with D maybe TRBD2 (6 bases). The CDR3 has 15 amino acids. V was trimmed by 0 bases and J by 2 bases, leaving 9 bases between them. The germline gives CDR1 SGHAT, CDR2 FQNNGV. The chain's CDR3 is CASSLERGFTDTQYF. In nucleotides, the CDR3 is TGTGCCAGCAGCTTAGAGCGGGGCTTCACAGATACGCAGTATTTT.

The chain has TRBV11-1 and TRBJ2-3; D is unresolved. Germline CDR1 is SGHAT and CDR2 is FQDESV (reference sequence). V dropped 5 bases and J dropped 0 bases, with 9 bases sitting between them. The CDR3 is 14 residues long. CDR3 amino acids: CASSMVTSTDTQYF. DNA of the CDR3: TGTGCCAGCAGCATGGTAACTAGCACAGATACGCAGTATTTT.

The chain employs TRBV3-1 and TRBJ2-3, with TRBD2 matching 13 bases. With 3 bases clipped from V and 0 bases from J, the junction kept 3 bases outside the gene matches. CDR1 and CDR2 from the germline V gene are LGHDT and YNNKEL (reference sequence). The CDR3 covers 17 residues. CDR3 DNA: TGTGCCAGCAGCCATAGACTAGCGGGGGGCAGCACAGATACGCAGTATTTT. Amino acid sequence: CASSHRLAGGSTDTQYF.

As to this clonotype: A junction end diverges from the germline sequence, so it may reflect a read error. The chain is built from TRBV13 and TRBJ2-7; D tentatively reads TRBD1 or TRBD2 (5 bases each). Germline CDR1 PRHDT, CDR2 FYEKMQ (reference sequence). CDR3 length: 14 residues. The chain's CDR3 is CASSLGRGTYEQYF. The DNA of the CDR3 is TGTGCCAGCAGTTTAGGCCGGGGCACTTACGAGCAGTACTTC.

This clonotype was seen a handful of times. The V gene is TRBV3-1, the J gene TRBJ2-7; no reliable D call. Germline V CDR1 and CDR2: LGHDT, YNNKEL (reference sequence). V was shortened by 4 bases and J by 0 bases, with 10 bases between the two germline ends. There are 14 residues in the CDR3. The CDR3 loop reads CASSPRSISYEQYF. The CDR3 DNA follows: TGTGCCAGCAGCCCAAGATCCATCTCCTACGAGCAGTACTTC.

The chain carries TRBV15 and TRBJ2-7; weak D call: TRBD1 (6 bases). CDR1 LNHNV and CDR2 YYDKDF come from the germline V gene (reference sequence). Trimming removed 4 bases at V and 5 bases at J, with 18 bases between. This CDR3 contains 15 residues. CDR3: CATSTDWTVYNEQYF. As DNA, the CDR3 is TGTGCCACCAGCACAGATTGGACAGTGTACAACGAGCAGTACTTC.

This clonotype has more than one count but fewer than ten. V gene TRBV6-5 combines with J gene TRBJ1-2; possibly TRBD1 for D (6 bases). There are 14 residues in the CDR3. Germline V CDR1 and CDR2: MNHEY, SVGAGI. Trimming shortened V by 6 bases and J by 5 bases, and 16 bases separated the two germline ends. The CDR3 bases are TGTGCCAGCAGCTGGGACACGTCTTCGTATGGCTACACCTTC. Translating it yields CASSWDTSSYGYTF.

The rearrangement joins TRBV4-1 to TRBJ2-5; 11 bases fit TRBD2. This CDR3 has 16 residues. Trimming at V came to 1 base and at J to 5 bases, leaving 6 bases not matched to a gene. Germline CDR1 is MGHRA and CDR2 is YSYEKL. The CDR3 protein is CASSQGLAGLVETQYF. The CDR3 coding sequence is TGCGCCAGCAGCCAAGGACTAGCGGGATTAGTCGAGACCCAGTACTTC.

This clonotype was picked up a small number of times. The V gene is TRBV4-2, the J gene TRBJ1-3, with 7 bases lining up with TRBD1. V was clipped by 0 bases and J by 8 bases; unmatched bases: 19. The germline CDR1 and CDR2 sequences are LGHNA and YNFKEQ. This CDR3 is 19 amino acids long. CDR3 sequence (DNA): TGTGCCAGCAGCCAAGAAGTGGTCCGATACAGGGGACTGGGAGACACCATATATTTT. It specifies CASSQEVVRYRGLGDTIYF.

The V gene is TRBV5-6, the J gene TRBJ2-1, with D unclear. V lost 5 bases, J lost 0 bases, and 6 bases lay in between. Looked up from germline, CDR1 is SGHDT and CDR2 is YYEEEE. This CDR3 is 13 amino acids long. In DNA form, the CDR3 reads TGTGCCAGCAGTCAAAGCTCCTACAATGAGCAGTTCTTC. Translating it yields CASSQSSYNEQFF.

Ten or more counts support this clonotype. The chain couples TRBV11-2 to TRBJ2-2; TRBD1 is a possible D gene (6 bases). Germline V gives CDR1 SGHAT, CDR2 FQNNGV. CDR3 length: 14 residues. The ends were cut back, 5 bases at V and 7 bases at J, with 14 bases in the middle. In DNA form, the CDR3 reads TGTGCCAGCAGCGGAAGTGGGGGCCTCGGGGAGCTGTTTTTT. Its protein is CASSGSGGLGELFF.

This clonotype was counted at least ten times. The chain couples TRBV18 to TRBJ2-3; D is possibly TRBD1 or TRBD2 (5 bases each). Germline V gives CDR1 KGHSH, CDR2 LQKENI. V dropped 5 bases and J dropped 3 bases, with 18 bases sitting between them. This CDR3 is built from 16 residues. In DNA form, the CDR3 reads TGTGCCAGCTCATCCGAAACCATGGGACCAACAGATACGCAGTATTTT. Protein: CASSSETMGPTDTQYF.

This chain connects TRBV3-1 to TRBJ1-4; the match to TRBD1 covers 7 bases. The germline V gene has CDR1 LGHDT and CDR2 YNNKEL (reference sequence). The CDR3 loop spans 16 amino acids. J lost 6 bases, V lost 0 bases, and 7 bases had no gene match. The CDR3 protein is CASSQEGPGQHEKLFF. CDR3 bases: TGTGCCAGCAGCCAAGAAGGGCCGGGACAGCATGAAAAACTGTTTTTT.

This chain joins TRBV20-1 and TRBJ2-5, with 9 bases matching TRBD1. This CDR3 spans 14 amino acids. V was clipped by 0 bases and J by 4 bases; unmatched bases: 3. Germline V lookup: CDR1 DFQATT, CDR2 SNEGSKA (reference sequence). CDR3: CSAREGQGGETQYF. In nucleotides, the CDR3 is TGCAGTGCTAGAGAGGGACAGGGAGGAGAGACCCAGTACTTC.

V gene TRBV7-2 combines with J gene TRBJ2-3, with 11 bases that match TRBD2. V gave up 7 bases and J gave up 4 bases; unmatched junction bases: 13. The length of the CDR3 is 17 residues. Per the germline V gene, CDR1 is SGHTA and CDR2 is FQGNSA. The CDR3 nucleotides read TGTGCCAGCACCTACGGAGGTAGCGGGAGGGCCGCAGATACGCAGTATTTT. Encoded protein: CASTYGGSGRAADTQYF.

This rearrangement joins TRBV7-9 to TRBJ2-7; D uncertain. This CDR3 is 13 amino acids long. Germline V lookup: CDR1 SEHNR, CDR2 FQNEAQ (reference sequence). The V gene lost 5 bases and the J gene lost 4 bases, with 12 bases spanning the gap. The CDR3: CASSPPLRYEQYF. CDR3 nucleotide sequence: TGTGCCAGCAGCCCCCCCCTGCGATACGAGCAGTACTTC.

The chain carries TRBV5-1 and TRBJ2-7; TRBD2 matches at 8 bases. The germline gives CDR1 SGHRS, CDR2 YFSETQ. V dropped 2 bases and J dropped 6; count of bases not matched to a gene: 7. The CDR3 is 14 residues long. The CDR3 protein is CASSFLAGRGEQYF. CDR3 DNA: TGCGCCAGCAGCTTCTTAGCGGGACGTGGCGAGCAGTACTTC. The full variable domain, in which reference TRBV5-1 and TRBJ2-7 provide the parts outside the CDR3, is KAGVTQTPRYLIKTRGQQVTLSCSPISGHRSVSWYQQTPGQGLQFLFEYFSETQRNKGNFPGRFSGRQFSNSRSEMNVSTLELGDSALYLCASSFLAGRGEQYFGPGTRLTVT.

This clonotype was counted only a few times. The chain carries TRBV12-3 or TRBV12-4 and TRBJ2-7, with D tentatively TRBD1 or TRBD2 (6 bases each). The CDR3 contains 15 residues. The ends were cut back, 6 bases at V and 2 bases at J, with 17 bases in the middle. This chain's CDR3 is CASRGGQGITYEQYF. As DNA, the CDR3 is TGTGCCAGCAGAGGGGGGCAGGGGATTACCTACGAGCAGTACTTC.

The chain uses TRBV5-5 and TRBJ2-1; D assignment may be TRBD1 or TRBD2 (5 bases each). This CDR3 is 14 amino acids long. CDR1 is SGHKS and CDR2 is YYEKEE in the germline V gene (reference sequence). V lost 1 base and J 5 bases, leaving 10 bases between the germline ends. CDR3 region: CASSLLWGNNEQFF. The CDR3 bases are TGTGCCAGCAGCTTGTTGTGGGGGAACAATGAGCAGTTCTTC.

This chain links TRBV20-1 with TRBJ1-1; 7 nucleotides match TRBD1. Germline V CDR1 and CDR2: DFQATT, SNEGSKA (reference sequence). This CDR3 contains 13 residues. V was clipped by 3 bases and J by 5 bases; unmatched bases: 6. The CDR3 spells CSARVAGGTEAFF. For the CDR3, the DNA is TGCAGTGCTAGGGTAGCAGGGGGGACTGAAGCTTTCTTT.

In its sample, this clonotype was seen a few times. The chain uses TRBV13 and TRBJ2-6; possibly TRBD1 for D (6 bases). V lost 0 bases and J 0 bases, leaving 21 bases between the germline ends. Germline V gene sequence: CDR1 PRHDT, CDR2 FYEKMQ (reference sequence). CDR3 length equals 21 residues. CDR3 sequence: CASSLGFGQWNGISGANVLTF. The DNA of the CDR3 is TGTGCCAGCAGCTTAGGTTTCGGACAGTGGAACGGAATCTCTGGGGCCAACGTCCTGACTTTC.